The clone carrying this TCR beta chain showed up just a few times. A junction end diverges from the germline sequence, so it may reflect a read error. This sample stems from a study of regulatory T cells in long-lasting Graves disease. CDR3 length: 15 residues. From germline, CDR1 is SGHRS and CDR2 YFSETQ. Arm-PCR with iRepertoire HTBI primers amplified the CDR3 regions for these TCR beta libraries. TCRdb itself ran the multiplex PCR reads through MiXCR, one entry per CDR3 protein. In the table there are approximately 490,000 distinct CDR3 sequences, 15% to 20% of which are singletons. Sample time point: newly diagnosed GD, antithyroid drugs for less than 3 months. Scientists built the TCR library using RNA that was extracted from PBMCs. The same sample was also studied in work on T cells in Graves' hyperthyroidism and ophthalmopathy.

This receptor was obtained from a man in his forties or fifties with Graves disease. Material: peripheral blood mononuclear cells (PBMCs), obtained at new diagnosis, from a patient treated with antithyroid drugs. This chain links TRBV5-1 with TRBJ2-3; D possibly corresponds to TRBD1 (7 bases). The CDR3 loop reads CASSLGGQALDTQYF. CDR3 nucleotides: TGTGCCAGCAGCTTGGGAGGACAGGCCCTAGATACGCAGTATTTT.